This TCR beta chain was sequenced for a study of metastatic and nonmetastatic thyroid tumors. General study results and limits: Relative to benign nodules, malignant thyroid tumors were reportedly characterized by significantly elevated TCR beta diversity in blood and tumor.

Ten or more counts support this clone. Its antigen remains unidentified. Through MiXCR, TCRdb re-clonotyped the PCR reads. This sample carries under 30,000 clones, approximately 17% of them seen once, and the ten largest clones take approximately 6.1%. Germline lookup yields CDR1 KGHDR and CDR2 SFDVKD. The V end was cut by 4 bases, the J end by 2 bases, with 13 bases between. This CDR3 has 16 amino acids. Thyroid surgery had not been preceded by any treatment in any patient. The TCR originated in a male donor with papillary thyroid cancer or a benign thyroid nodule (not recorded which). Some clones in this sample may be carry-over from other donors' samples. Sequenced input: blood. The V and J genes are TRBV24-1 and TRBJ2-2, with D perhaps matching TRBD1 (6 bases). CDR3 DNA: TGTGCCACCAGTGACGCCGGGACACCCAACACCGGGGAGCTGTTTTTT. Translating gives CATSDAGTPNTGELFF.